Presented here are 30 T cell receptor beta chains from one specimen sequenced in a study of blood T cell repertoires in COVID-19. Libraries were prepared by immunoSEQ multiplex PCR; TCRdb keeps only in-frame clonotypes and omits some of them. Of 97,000 or so clones in the sample, 90% were seen once. The sample taken for sequencing was peripheral blood. The source is a man aged 60 to 75 with acute or convalescent COVID-19.

This clone was seen more than once but under ten times. The chain carries TRBV14 and TRBJ2-6; 9 bases are shared with TRBD1. CDR3 length: 19 residues. CDR1 is SGHDN, CDR2 FVKESK, per germline. V trimming: 4 bases; J trimming: 1 base; junction bases outside the gene matches: 11. Written as DNA, the CDR3 is TGTGCCAGCAGCCGGACCCGACGACAGGGGGGTTCTGGGGCCAACGTCCTGACTTTC. Its translation: CASSRTRRQGGSGANVLTF. Combining the CDR3 with reference TRBV14 and TRBJ2-6 gives the whole variable domain EAGVTQFPSHSVIEKGQTVTLRCDPISGHDNLYWYRRVMGKEIKFLLHFVKESKQDESGMPNNRFLAERTGGTYSTLKVQPAELEDSGVYFCASSRTRRQGGSGANVLTFGAGSRLTVL.

The chain links TRBV6-5 to TRBJ1-3, with a weak D call TRBD1 (6 bases). Looked up from germline, CDR1 is MNHEY and CDR2 is SVGAGI. The V and J ends lost 8 bases and 1 base respectively, with 9 bases between them. The CDR3 covers 13 residues. CDR3 protein: CASAGQSGNTIYF. DNA for the CDR3: TGTGCCAGCGCAGGACAGTCTGGAAACACCATATATTTT.

J is TRBJ1-5 and V is TRBV18, with 9 bases lining up with TRBD1. CDR1 is KGHSH, CDR2 LQKENI, per germline. CDR3 length equals 16 residues. V shed 6 bases and J 4 bases; nucleotides not matched to a gene: 10. The CDR3 DNA follows: TGTGCCAGCTCCCTCGGGACAGGGAGCGGAAATCAGCCCCAGCATTTT. This gives the protein CASSLGTGSGNQPQHF.

The chain couples TRBV30 to TRBJ2-2; D call uncertain. The V gene lost 0 bases and the J gene lost 6 bases, with 8 bases spanning the gap. The CDR3 totals 13 residues. CDR1 and CDR2 (germline): GTSNPN, SVGIG (reference sequence). The CDR3 sequence is CAWSVFEAGELFF. Here the CDR3 DNA reads TGTGCCTGGAGTGTATTTGAGGCCGGGGAGCTGTTTTTT.

The chain carries TRBV5-1 and TRBJ1-2; D possibly corresponds to TRBD1 (5 bases). In germline, CDR1 is SGHRS, CDR2 YFSETQ. The CDR3 has 14 amino acids. Trimming removed 3 bases from V and 14 bases from J, with 23 bases in between. This chain's CDR3 is CASSSLSSPGTCTF. As DNA, the CDR3 is TGCGCCAGCAGCTCCCTTTCCTCTCCAGGGACTTGTACCTTC.

This sequence joins TRBV28 and TRBJ1-6; weak D call: TRBD1 (5 bases). CDR1 is MDHEN and CDR2 is SYDVKM in the germline V gene. The CDR3 totals 16 residues. V was cut by 2 bases and J by 6 bases, with 14 bases left in between. The CDR3 nucleotides are TGTGCCAGCAGTTTAGGCAGGGCTAGGAGTAATTCACCCCTCCACTTT. Encoded protein: CASSLGRARSNSPLHF.

This clone appeared once. V usage is TRBV18 and J usage is TRBJ2-7; TRBD1 is a possible D gene (6 bases). V gave up 3 bases and J gave up 2 bases, with 8 bases separating them. This CDR3 is 13 amino acids long. CDR1 and CDR2 (germline): KGHSH, LQKENI. The CDR3 is CASSPQGTYEQYF. In DNA, the CDR3 is TGTGCCAGCTCACCCCAGGGGACCTACGAGCAGTACTTC.

The chain joins TRBV28 to TRBJ1-1; 8 nucleotides agree with TRBD1. The V gene's germline CDR1 is MDHEN and CDR2 SYDVKM. Unmatched junction bases numbered 12, after V lost 6 bases and J lost 0 bases. This CDR3 spans 17 amino acids. As DNA, the CDR3 is TGTGCCAGCAGCCCACCATCTGCCAGGGGGCTGAACACTGAAGCTTTCTTT. Encoded protein: CASSPPSARGLNTEAFF.

This clone has a single count. The rearrangement links TRBV5-4 to TRBJ2-3; 9 bases line up with TRBD2. The CDR3 extends over 14 amino acids. Germline trimming cut 5 bases from V and 1 base from J; bases unmatched to any gene: 2. Germline CDR1 SGHNT, CDR2 YYREEE (reference sequence). CDR3 sequence: CASRAGGGTDTQYF. The DNA of the CDR3 is TGTGCCAGCAGGGCGGGGGGGGGCACAGATACGCAGTATTTT.

This chain's CDR3 is CAISAGTGYNGELFF. Written as DNA, the CDR3 is TGTGCCATCAGCGCCGGGACAGGGTATAACGGGGAGCTGTTTTTT. The chain couples TRBV10-3 to TRBJ2-2; 9 bases fit TRBD1. Germline V gene lookup returns CDR1 ENHRY and CDR2 SYGVKD. J gave up 7 bases and V 6 bases, and 9 bases lay outside the gene matches. The CDR3 extends over 15 amino acids.

V and J are TRBV6-5 and TRBJ1-2, with 12 bases fitting TRBD1. With 5 bases clipped from V and 4 bases from J, the junction kept 5 bases outside the gene matches. CDR1 is MNHEY, CDR2 SVGAGI, per germline. This CDR3 comprises 15 residues. CDR3 bases: TGTGCCAGCAGTCGGGGACAGGGGGCGATCTATGGCTACACCTTC. Translating gives CASSRGQGAIYGYTF.

The rearrangement joins TRBV3-1 (or the pseudogene TRBV3-2) to TRBJ2-1; TRBD1 aligns across 8 bases. After removal of 4 bases from V and 14 bases from J, the junction contained 7 bases not matched to a gene. In germline, CDR1 is LGHDT, CDR2 YNNKEL (reference sequence). CDR3 length: 12 residues. CDR3 bases: TGTGCCAGCAGCCCCCGGACAGGGAAGGAGTTCTTC. This sequence encodes CASSPRTGKEFF.

The gene calls are TRBV5-8 and TRBJ2-5; possibly TRBD1 for D (6 bases). This CDR3 spans 17 amino acids. Germline V gene lookup returns CDR1 SGHTS and CDR2 YDEGEE. V was trimmed by 1 base and J by 2 bases, leaving 18 bases between them. CDR3: CASSLLRGTPTQETQYF. The CDR3 DNA follows: TGTGCCAGCAGCTTGTTGCGAGGGACACCCACTCAAGAGACCCAGTACTTC.

This chain connects TRBV7-9 to TRBJ1-1; TRBD1 is a possible D gene (6 bases). The CDR3 has 15 amino acids. Germline V CDR1 and CDR2: SEHNR, FQNEAQ (reference sequence). The ends were cut back, 1 base at V and 0 bases at J, with 9 bases in the middle. CDR3 nucleotide sequence: TGTGCCAGCAGCTTAGGGGACATTATGAACACTGAAGCTTTCTTT. This codes for CASSLGDIMNTEAFF.

V and J are TRBV4-1 and TRBJ1-2; no firm D call. The ends were cut back, 4 bases at V and 8 bases at J, with 17 bases in the middle. The CDR3 totals 14 residues. The germline gives CDR1 MGHRA, CDR2 YSYEKL. This CDR3 reads CASSLLKEGSGYTF. CDR3 nucleotides: TGCGCCAGCAGCCTCTTAAAGGAAGGGAGCGGCTACACCTTC.

Points on this clone: One end of the junction fails to match germline, which may point to a read error. V usage is TRBV6-5 and J usage is TRBJ1-4, with 8 bases that match TRBD1. In germline, CDR1 is MNHEY, CDR2 SVGAGI. The CDR3 is 15 amino acids. As DNA, the CDR3 is TGTGCCAGCAGTCACTCAGGGGGCGCGATTGAAAAACTGTTTTTT. Its translation: CASSHSGGAIEKLFF.

This chain uses TRBV19 with TRBJ1-3; a weak D match, TRBD1 (5 bases). The CDR3 is 14 amino acids. The germline V and J ends were trimmed by 3 bases and 2 bases, with 8 bases remaining between them. Germline CDR1 and CDR2: LNHDA and SQIVND (reference sequence). The chain's CDR3 is CASSMQDTGNTIYF. CDR3 coding DNA: TGTGCCAGTAGTATGCAGGACACTGGAAACACCATATATTTT.

The chain carries TRBV25-1 and TRBJ2-5; D is perhaps TRBD1 (6 bases). Trimming left V 5 bases short and J 2 bases short, with 15 bases between. Germline V gene lookup returns CDR1 MGHDK and CDR2 SYGVNS. The CDR3 length is 15 residues. The CDR3 protein is CASSRPGVWQETQYF. In nucleotides, the CDR3 is TGTGCCAGCAGTCGGCCAGGGGTATGGCAAGAGACCCAGTACTTC.

As to this clone: The junction differs from germline at one of its ends, possibly a read error. The chain couples TRBV12-3 or TRBV12-4 to TRBJ1-1; D gene ambiguous. The CDR3 extends over 12 amino acids. The chain's CDR3 is CASRVAGNPPRF. In DNA form, the CDR3 reads TGTGCCAGCAGAGTCGCGGGTAATCCCCCCCGATTT.

The gene calls are TRBV7-2 and TRBJ2-5; TRBD1 matches 8 bases. V lost 1 base to trimming and J lost 5 bases; unmatched junction nucleotides: 6. CDR3 size: 15 residues. CDR1 is SGHTA, CDR2 FQGNSA, per germline. The chain's CDR3 is CASSLVGTGGETQYF. The CDR3, as DNA: TGTGCCAGCAGCTTAGTTGGGACAGGCGGGGAGACCCAGTACTTC.

The chain employs TRBV18 and TRBJ2-1, with no clear D. The V end lost 0 bases, the J end lost 8 bases, and 11 bases lay between the germline ends. This CDR3 contains 14 residues. Germline lookup yields CDR1 KGHSH and CDR2 LQKENI. The CDR3 DNA follows: TGTGCCAGCTCACCACCATCGGGTACCCATGAGCAGTTCTTC. Amino acid sequence: CASSPPSGTHEQFF.

The chain couples TRBV12-3 or TRBV12-4 to TRBJ1-1; 7 bases align to TRBD1. The J segment lost 1 base and the V segment lost 6 bases, leaving 2 bases of the junction unmatched. The CDR3 is 13 residues long. CDR3 nucleotides: TGTGCCAGCAGGGGACAGACGAACACTGAAGCTTTCTTT. This encodes CASRGQTNTEAFF.

This clone was seen once. This chain joins TRBV6-1 and TRBJ1-5, with 7 nucleotides matching TRBD1. The V segment lost 6 bases and the J segment 13 bases; nucleotides outside the gene matches: 12. Germline V gene lookup returns CDR1 MNHNS and CDR2 SASEGT. The CDR3 runs to 13 residues. The CDR3 region is CASSPPDRRSQHF. CDR3 coding DNA: TGTGCCAGCAGCCCACCGGACAGGAGGTCTCAGCATTTT.

Comment on this clone: The same CDR3 arises from other DNA sequences in this sample as well. The chain joins TRBV24-1 to TRBJ1-1, with D perhaps TRBD1 (6 bases). This CDR3 spans 13 amino acids. Trimming pared 7 bases from V and 0 bases from J, leaving 8 bases between. Germline CDR1 reads KGHDR; CDR2 reads SFDVKD. CDR3: CATRDSLNTEAFF. The CDR3 coding sequence is TGTGCCACCAGGGACAGTCTGAACACTGAAGCTTTCTTT.

The chain combines TRBV29-1 with TRBJ1-2, with TRBD1 as a possible D gene (6 bases). The length of the CDR3 is 16 residues. Between the trimmed V and J ends, which lost 3 bases and 5 bases, there was a span of 22 bases. CDR1 SQVTM and CDR2 ANQGSEA come from the germline V gene. In DNA form, the CDR3 reads TGCAGCGTTGATAGGGGGGGCCCCCCCAAACTATATGGCTACACCTTC. This encodes CSVDRGGPPKLYGYTF.

The chain combines TRBV6-5 with TRBJ1-2; a possible D gene is TRBD1 (6 bases). The CDR3 extends over 13 amino acids. V shed 6 bases and J shed 8 bases, with 16 bases lying between them. Germline CDR1 is MNHEY and CDR2 is SVGAGI. CDR3 sequence reads: CASRDTGIRGYTF. The CDR3 DNA is TGTGCCAGCAGAGACACAGGGATTAGGGGCTACACCTTC.

The table lists this clone with a few counts. The chain employs TRBV2 and TRBJ1-3; a weak D match, TRBD1 (5 bases). V shed 5 bases and J shed 3 bases, with 8 bases lying between them. The CDR3 has 13 residues. The V gene's germline CDR1 is SNHLY and CDR2 FYNNEI. The CDR3: CASSRGVGNTIYF. The CDR3 coding sequence is TGTGCCAGCAGTAGGGGCGTTGGAAACACCATATATTTT.

CDR3 nucleotide sequence: TGTGCCAGCAGGTTGACAGGGCCCCACGAGCAGTACTTC. Amino acid sequence: CASRLTGPHEQYF. V usage is TRBV12-3 or TRBV12-4 and J usage is TRBJ2-7; TRBD1 matches at 7 bases. The CDR3 totals 13 residues. V gave up 6 bases and J gave up 5 bases; unmatched junction bases: 7.

The chain recombines TRBV10-1 with TRBJ1-2; maybe TRBD1 (6 bases). The CDR3 runs 13 residues. V was shortened by 2 bases and J by 8 bases, with 12 bases between the two germline ends. Germline V gene lookup returns CDR1 WNHNN and CDR2 SYGVQD (reference sequence). The CDR3 reads CASSEVRGRGYTF. CDR3 nucleotide sequence: TGCGCCAGCAGTGAGGTGAGGGGGAGAGGCTACACCTTC.

V gene TRBV18 combines with J gene TRBJ1-6, with TRBD1 identical over 8 bases. Per the germline V gene, CDR1 is KGHSH and CDR2 is LQKENI. J lost 9 bases, V lost 2 bases, and 6 bases had no gene match. CDR3 size: 15 residues. CDR3 DNA sequence: TGTGCCAGCTCACCAACCCAGGGGGCTGGTTCACCCCTCCACTTT. Translation: CASSPTQGAGSPLHF.